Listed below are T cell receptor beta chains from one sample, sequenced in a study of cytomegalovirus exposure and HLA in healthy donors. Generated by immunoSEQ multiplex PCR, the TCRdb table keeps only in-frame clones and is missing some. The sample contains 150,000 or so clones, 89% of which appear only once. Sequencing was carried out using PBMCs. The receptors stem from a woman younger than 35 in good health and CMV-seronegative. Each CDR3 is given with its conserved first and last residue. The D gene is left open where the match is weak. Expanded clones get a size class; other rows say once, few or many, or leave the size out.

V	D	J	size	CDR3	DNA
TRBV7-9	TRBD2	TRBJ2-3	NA	CASSLGASGGSTDTQYF	TGTGCCAGCAGCTTAGGCGCTAGCGGGGGTTCGACAGATACGCAGTATTTT
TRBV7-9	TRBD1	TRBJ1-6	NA	CASSFSGTQGANSPLHF	TGTGCCAGCAGCTTCTCCGGGACTCAGGGGGCTAATTCACCCCTCCACTTT
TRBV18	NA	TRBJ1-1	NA	CASSPFGQINTEAFF	TGTGCCAGCTCACCCTTCGGACAGATCAACACTGAAGCTTTCTTT
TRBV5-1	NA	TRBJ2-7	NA	CASSLNPGEQYF	TGCGCCAGCAGCCTGAACCCAGGAGAGCAGTACTTC
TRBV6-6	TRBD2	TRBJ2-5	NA	CASASGALQETQYF	TGTGCCAGCGCTAGCGGGGCGCTCCAAGAGACCCAGTACTTC
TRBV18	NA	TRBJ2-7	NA	CASSPRTGEQYF	TGTGCCAGCTCACCACGAACGGGCGAGCAGTACTTC
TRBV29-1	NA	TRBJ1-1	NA	CSAARGRRNTEAFF	TGCAGCGCAGCTCGGGGGAGGCGGAACACTGAAGCTTTCTTT
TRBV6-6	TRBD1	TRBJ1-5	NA	CASSDRDEGNQPQHF	TGTGCCAGCAGCGACAGGGACGAGGGCAATCAGCCCCAGCATTTT
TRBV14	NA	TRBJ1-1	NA	CASSQVVSGEAFF	TGTGCCAGCAGCCAAGTCGTCAGCGGTGAAGCTTTCTTT
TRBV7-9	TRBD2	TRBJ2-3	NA	CASGTSGGDTQYF	TGTGCCAGCGGGACTAGCGGGGGAGATACGCAGTATTTT
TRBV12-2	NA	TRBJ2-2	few	CASRSLAGMNTGELFF	TGTGCAAGTCGCTCATTAGCGGGTATGAACACCGGGGAGCTGTTTTTT
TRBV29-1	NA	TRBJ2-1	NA	CSVGQSYNEQFF	TGCAGCGTTGGACAGTCTTACAATGAGCAGTTCTTC
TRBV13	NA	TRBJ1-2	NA	CASSRDRSNGYTF	TGTGCCAGCAGCAGAGACAGGTCCAATGGCTACACCTTC
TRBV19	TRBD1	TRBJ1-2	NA	CASSKTGYGYTF	TGTGCCAGTAGTAAGACAGGGTATGGCTACACCTTC
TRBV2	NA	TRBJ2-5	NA	CASPPRPPQSEETQYF	TGTGCCAGCCCCCCGCGGCCGCCCCAGAGCGAAGAGACCCAGTACTTC
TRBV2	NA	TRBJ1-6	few	CASRQADMDSPLHF	TGTGCCAGCAGGCAAGCAGACATGGATTCACCCCTCCACTTT
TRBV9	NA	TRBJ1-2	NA	CASSVETVGYGYTF	TGTGCCAGCAGCGTAGAAACAGTAGGCTATGGCTACACCTTC
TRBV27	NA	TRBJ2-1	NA	CASSLVGGLSGNEQFF	TGTGCCAGCAGTTTAGTGGGGGGTCTGAGTGGCAATGAGCAGTTCTTC
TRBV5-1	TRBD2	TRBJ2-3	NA	CASSGFTGLAGGTRTDTQYF	TGCGCCAGCAGCGGATTTACGGGACTAGCGGGCGGCACCCGCACAGATACGCAGTATTTT
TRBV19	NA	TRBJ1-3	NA	CASGRGSSGNTIYF	TGTGCCAGTGGAAGGGGAAGCTCTGGAAACACCATATATTTT
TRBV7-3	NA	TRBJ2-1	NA	CASSMTGNGEYEQFF	TGTGCCAGCAGTATGACTGGAAATGGGGAGTATGAGCAGTTCTTC
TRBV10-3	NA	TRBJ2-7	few	CASAHSTYEQYF	TGTGCCAGCGCACACAGTACCTACGAGCAGTACTTC
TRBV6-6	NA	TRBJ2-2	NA	CASRRGGTYTGELFF	TGTGCCAGCAGAAGGGGAGGGACATACACCGGGGAGCTGTTTTTT
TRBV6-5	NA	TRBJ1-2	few	CASRLPGYGYTF	TGTGCCAGCAGACTCCCGGGCTATGGCTACACCTTC
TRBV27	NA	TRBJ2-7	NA	CASSPARGVGVQYF	TGTGCCAGCAGTCCGGCCAGGGGTGTGGGCGTGCAGTACTTC
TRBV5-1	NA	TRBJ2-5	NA	CASSSRESKETQYF	TGCGCCAGCAGCTCGCGTGAGTCGAAAGAGACCCAGTACTTC
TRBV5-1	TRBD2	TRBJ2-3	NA	CASSSGTSGGVADTQYF	TGCGCCAGCAGCTCCGGGACTAGCGGGGGTGTTGCAGATACGCAGTATTTT
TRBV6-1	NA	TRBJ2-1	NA	CASQYNEQFF	TGTGCCAGCCAATACAATGAGCAGTTCTTC
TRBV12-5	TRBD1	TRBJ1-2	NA	CASVYDRGYGYTF	TGTGCTAGTGTCTATGACAGGGGGTATGGCTACACCTTC
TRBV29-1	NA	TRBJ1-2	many	CSVEVWSQNGYTF	TGCAGCGTTGAAGTGTGGTCTCAGAATGGCTACACCTTC
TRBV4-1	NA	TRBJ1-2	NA	CASSQWGLWYGYTF	TGCGCCAGCAGCCAATGGGGACTATGGTATGGCTACACCTTC
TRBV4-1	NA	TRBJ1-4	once	CASSQAGATNEKLFF	TGCGCCAGCAGCCAAGCGGGTGCAACTAATGAAAAACTGTTTTTT
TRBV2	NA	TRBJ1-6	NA	CASRYYSSPLHF	TGTGCCTCACGGTATTATAGTTCACCCCTCCACTTT
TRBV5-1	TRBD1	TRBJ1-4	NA	CASSYLGQPNEKLFF	TGCGCCAGCAGCTATTTGGGACAGCCTAATGAAAAACTGTTTTTT
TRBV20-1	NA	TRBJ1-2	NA	CSARVNYGYTF	TGCAGTGCTAGAGTAAACTATGGCTACACCTTC
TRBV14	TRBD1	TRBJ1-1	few	CASSPWGTGGSTEAFF	TGTGCCAGCAGCCCATGGGGGACAGGGGGCTCCACTGAAGCTTTCTTT
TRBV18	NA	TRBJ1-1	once	CASSQTAKGYTEAFF	TGTGCCAGCTCCCAAACCGCCAAGGGGTACACTGAAGCTTTCTTT
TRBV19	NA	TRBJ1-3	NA	CASNEQGSGNTIYF	TGTGCCAGTAACGAACAGGGCTCTGGAAACACCATATATTTT
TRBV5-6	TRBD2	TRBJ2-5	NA	CASSLESGGGYGETQYF	TGTGCCAGCAGCTTGGAATCTGGCGGGGGATATGGAGAGACCCAGTACTTC
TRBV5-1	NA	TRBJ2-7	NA	CASSLGRNLYEQYF	TGCGCCAGCAGCTTAGGGAGAAATCTCTACGAGCAGTACTTC
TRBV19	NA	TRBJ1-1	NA	CASSTRGRMNTEAFF	TGTGCCAGTAGTACCCGGGGTCGGATGAACACTGAAGCTTTCTTT
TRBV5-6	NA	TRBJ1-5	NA	CASSFFRSRSQPQHF	TGTGCCAGCAGCTTTTTCCGGAGTAGGAGTCAGCCCCAGCATTTT
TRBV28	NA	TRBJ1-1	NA	CASSLVGGTLEAFF	TGTGCCAGCAGTTTAGTCGGTGGGACTTTGGAAGCTTTCTTT
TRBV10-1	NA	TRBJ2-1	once	CASSLSPQRQEQFF	TGCGCCAGCAGCCTCTCCCCTCAGAGGCAGGAGCAGTTCTTC
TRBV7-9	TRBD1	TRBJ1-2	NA	CASSLMLGQGEGNYGYTF	TGTGCCAGCAGCTTAATGTTGGGACAGGGGGAGGGAAACTATGGCTACACCTTC
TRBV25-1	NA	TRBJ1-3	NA	CASSDPRSGNTIYF	TGTGCCAGCAGTGACCCGCGGAGTGGAAACACCATATATTTT
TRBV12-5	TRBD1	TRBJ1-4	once	CASGFSLGQGAESGEKLFF	TGTGCTAGTGGTTTTTCGCTGGGGCAGGGGGCCGAGTCTGGCGAAAAACTGTTTTTT
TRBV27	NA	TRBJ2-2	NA	CASSPDTSNTGELFF	TGTGCCAGCAGTCCGGACACCTCGAACACCGGGGAGCTGTTTTTT
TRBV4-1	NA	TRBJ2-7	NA	CASSQERFYEQYF	TGCGCCAGCAGCCAAGAGCGGTTCTACGAGCAGTACTTC
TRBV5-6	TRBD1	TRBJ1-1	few	CASSYAPGQGALVQAFF	TGTGCCAGCAGCTACGCCCCGGGACAGGGGGCCCTAGTCCAGGCTTTCTTT
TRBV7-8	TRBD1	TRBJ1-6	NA	CASSLEGQGSSPLHF	TGTGCCAGCAGCTTAGAGGGACAGGGGAGTTCACCCCTCCACTTT
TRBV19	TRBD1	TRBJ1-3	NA	CASSVQGIDTIYF	TGTGCCAGTAGTGTACAGGGGATCGACACCATATATTTT
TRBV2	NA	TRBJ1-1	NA	CASSVGSTGGTEAFF	TGTGCCAGCAGTGTCGGCAGCACGGGTGGCACTGAAGCTTTCTTT
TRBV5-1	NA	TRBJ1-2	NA	CASSLGQHVNGYTF	TGCGCCAGCAGCTTGGGACAGCACGTGAATGGCTACACCTTC
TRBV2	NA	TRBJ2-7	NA	CASSAGPGYEQYF	TGTGCCAGCAGCGCGGGGCCCGGCTACGAGCAGTACTTC